This entry is about one T cell receptor beta chain. Its target antigen remains unknown. No base qualities exist here, and no much larger clone lies one base off it. The cohort consisted of hundreds of healthy bone marrow donors. Cohort members were all nominally healthy when sampled, although unrecorded immune exposures were likely present. The donor was CMV seropositive and belonged to the group of 250 to 300 seropositive cohort members. Each donor provided a peripheral blood sample, and peripheral blood mononuclear cells were used for TCR beta sequencing. The Qiagen DNeasy Blood Extraction Kit was used to extract genomic DNA from the blood cell samples. The V end gives up 2 bases and the J end 0 bases, leaving 13 bases in the junction not matched to a gene. CDR1 is given as MNHEY and CDR2 as SMNVEV, both from the germline V gene (reference sequence). The CDR3 covers 21 residues, taking in both the cysteine and the phenylalanine. The DNA shown is the 63-base CDR3, in frame from base 1.

These data are taken from a study of cytomegalovirus exposure and HLA in healthy donors (dated by TCRdb to about 2017). Regarding the complete study: In an earlier analysis of 550 to 750 of the donors, 250 to 300 Gb of sequence data and 90 million to 130 million unique TCR beta sequences from some 170 million T cells were reported. Genome-wide SNP genotypes for about 65% of the 666 donors were used in a later genetic analysis, which treated that subset as a discovery cohort. A later analysis re-examined previously published TCR beta repertoires from about 700 donors and added high-resolution HLA genotyping to investigate patterns of TCR occurrence. All discovery cohort repertoires had been generated using a single sequencing platform. The study combined high-throughput TCR immunosequencing, statistical association of individual TCRs with disease status, and machine learning to predict cytomegalovirus infection status. Donor age, sex, ethnicity and CMV serostatus were collected together with the repertoire data. Of the 350 to 400 genotyped donors, about 80% fell in the genetic ancestry cluster associated with self-reported Caucasian donors. The aim of the study was to test whether cataloging public T cell receptors could identify signatures of past pathogen exposure. The T cell repertoires of under 700 subjects were profiled by immunosequencing and related to cytomegalovirus serostatus. Class I and class II HLA loci were covered by the typing at four-digit resolution. A few DR-DQ haplotypes were treated as single units for association and clustering because of strong linkage in the cohort. An earlier analysis of fewer than 750 of the donors used high-throughput TCR beta sequencing to judge whether each TCR beta V gene segment behaved as functional or pseudogenic. On average, about 240,000 unique TCR beta nucleotide sequences were sequenced per donor among a few hundred genotyped donors of the cohort, with roughly 18% of those sequences being non-productive. In the later analysis, no new phenotypic data were used to find candidate immune exposures; instead, reliance was placed on TCR beta sequences and their occurrence across donors. A separate validation cohort of over 95 different subjects was used in addition to the approximately 670-subject first cohort. Typing coverage varied by locus: about 620-640 donors for A, B, C, DRB1 and DQB1; 500 to 550 for DQA1; approximately 610 for DPA1; approximately 470 for DPB1. An early release covering 550 to 700 HLA-typed donors comprised approximately 300 gigabases of sequencing data and roughly 86 million unique TCR sequences.

Library method: the immunoSEQ multiplex PCR assay. The multiplex PCR relied on a mix of 60 forward primers for TCR Vbeta segments and 13 reverse primers for TCR Jbeta segments. The CDR3 region of rearranged TCR beta genes was amplified from genomic DNA by a multiplex PCR assay. Amplified TCR beta libraries were sequenced as 87-base-pair reads on the Illumina HiSeq System. As for the original processing: Across the 500 to 700 repertoires, a later analysis counted roughly 77 million unique TCR beta chains, roughly 11 million of which were shared by at least two donors. A nearest-neighbor algorithm error-corrected the raw reads and collapsed the reads into unique sequences, merging closely related sequences to remove PCR and sequencing errors. CDR3 sequences were aligned to IMGT reference sequences to assign V, D and J gene segments. For a sequence to be retained, at least a six-nucleotide match to both a V gene segment and a J gene segment was required. A rearrangement counted as productive if the CDR3 had no stop codons and remained in frame with V and J, and every other rearrangement counted as non-productive. CDR3 was defined by IMGT convention, running from the second conserved V-encoded cysteine to the conserved J-encoded phenylalanine. In an earlier analysis of 587 of the donors, sequences lacking an unambiguous match to a single V gene segment were excluded. An earlier analysis of almost 600 of the donors classified V segments as functional when productive rearrangements were above 56.7% and as segregating when the standard deviation between donors was above 5%. A statistical classification framework was developed to diagnose cytomegalovirus status using the catalog of TCR beta chain sequences. In a later analysis, V and J genes were assigned by comparing TCR nucleotide sequences against IMGT/GENE-DB human TR gene sequences. A later analysis assigned CDR3 sequences and most-parsimonious VDJ recombination scenarios with the TCRdist pipeline. In a later analysis, every TCR beta chain was defined by the combination of its CDR3 amino acid sequence and its V-gene family, and reads without a unique V-gene family were dropped. A later analysis removed several hundred highly shared, low-generation-probability nucleotide sequences to deal with suspected cross-contamination and a sequencing artifact. For each public chain, a later analysis derived a clonal expansion index from normalized ranks of inferred template counts within each repertoire. A later analysis computed generation probabilities with a VDJ recombination model fitted to out-of-frame rearrangements, and checked the results against IGoR. Hypergeometric tests were used in a later analysis to score TCR-TCR, TCR-HLA and TCR-CMV co-occurrence, with a repertoire-size bias correction applied to the TCR pairs. A later analysis estimated false discovery rates by permuting HLA or CMV assignments 20 times. In a later analysis, co-occurring TCRs were grouped with DBSCAN, and TCRdist sequence similarity was added when clustering was performed within HLA-allele-positive subsets. Repertoires with fewer than 30,000 or more than 120,000 public chains, plus five repertoires with anomalous nucleotide sharing, were excluded from co-occurrence clustering. Drawn from immuneACCESS, this table holds only the in-frame rearrangements with V and J called that TCRdb kept. Clones are partly lost; checked studies trace under half to an unresolved V gene and leave the rest unexplained. V and J calls and clone size come straight from that table; D and trimming were deduced from the DNA. This sample lists around 120,000 clones; roughly 80% were detected once. The ten largest clones take up around 2.7% of the sample.

The paper as a whole reports these results and caveats: A further reported finding was that TCR beta sequences accurately predicted the HLA-A and HLA-B alleles for most subjects in the first cohort. According to a later analysis, most CMV-associated TCR beta chains appeared to be HLA-restricted, and the HLA associations seemed to be driven largely by CMV exposure. Linkage disequilibrium might explain the correlated functional status among segregating V segments, but an unknown experimental factor could not be ruled out. A later analysis found that HLA-associated TCR beta chains were more clonally expanded and had lower generation probabilities than equally common non-associated chains. Because HLA typing was missing for some donors at each locus, association tests included only the typed subset. An earlier analysis of roughly 570 of the donors showed that most TCR beta V segments appeared in productive rearrangements either about 87% or about 30% of the time, which broadly matched IMGT annotations. Several of the top co-occurrence clusters appeared to be linked to parvovirus B19, influenza, CMV and Epstein-Barr virus, according to a later analysis. In the study, approximately 160 TCR beta chains were listed as associated with cytomegalovirus. A later analysis associated roughly 17,000 TCR beta sequences with specific HLA alleles at a false discovery rate of 0.05. Immune exposure information for the cohort was limited to CMV serostatus. In a later analysis, TCR association rates were found to vary across HLA loci, with the most associated TCRs seen for DRB1 alleles and the fewest for HLA-C alleles. An association between a missense DCLRE1C variant and V-gene and J-gene trimming of TCR beta chains was found in a later genetic analysis and replicated in an independent cohort. The classifier was reported to diagnose cytomegalovirus status with high specificity and sensitivity in both the original cohort and the validation cohort. This cohort had only TCR beta chains sequenced, and the lack of alpha or paired-chain data limited which features could be detected. The 87-base-pair reads could not distinguish some IMGT-functional V segments, including TRBV6-2 and TRBV6-3, so those segments were excluded. The sequencing pipeline was judged likely to have produced a cluster of highly shared sequence variants as a technical artifact. In a later genetic analysis, fewer N-insertions in productive TCRs were reported among donors in an Asian-associated ancestry cluster than the roughly 700-donor mean. Assigning TCR associations to individual alleles was difficult when HLA alleles, especially DR and DQ, strongly co-occurred. Most TCR sequences were seen in very few donors, while some public TCRs were found in many individuals. It was suggested by the authors that the approach could potentially be generalized to other disease states and immunological phenotypes. Because counts were too low, about 15 rarely observed V segments, including chromosome 9 orphons, were left out of the earlier analysis of 500 to 650 of the donors. Presence/absence analyses assumed roughly uniform sequencing depth across donors, an assumption that may not hold. In vitro tests confirmed that a few of the cytomegalovirus-associated TCR beta chains recognize cytomegalovirus antigens.

This receptor chain uses TRBV27 and TRBJ2-1; the junction holds 13 bases that match TRBD2. Sequencing used PBMCs. The receptor's source is a woman aged 40 to 50 in good health and CMV-seropositive. The CDR3 in this case is CASSLRRTSGSRLSSYNEQFF. The DNA sequence is TGTGCCAGCAGTTTAAGGCGGACTAGCGGGAGCCGGCTTAGCTCCTACAATGAGCAGTTCTTC.